This TCR beta chain was identified in a study of blood T cell repertoires in COVID-19. Study summary: Samples of COVID-19 (acute and convalescent) were obtained from the United States, Italy and Spain.

This clone was counted a single time. In the original processing: For nucleated cells, counts were estimated from reference gene primer amplification. The repertoire was sequenced with immunoSEQ multiplex PCR; TCRdb's copy has only in-frame clones and lacks some. That table supplies the V and J calls and clone size; D and trimming were determined from the DNA. Among approximately 350,000 clones listed, roughly 89% were seen once. This TCR was recovered from a young woman who had recovered from COVID-19. Sequenced material: peripheral blood.

The CDR3 bases are TGTGCCAGCTCACTCGGGACAGGGCAAAATCAGCCCCAGCATTTT. It specifies CASSLGTGQNQPQHF. V and J are TRBV18 and TRBJ1-5; 9 bases line up with TRBD1. The V and J ends lost 4 bases and 4 bases, in that order; junction bases with no gene match: 5. This CDR3 contains 15 residues. In germline, CDR1 is KGHSH, CDR2 LQKENI.